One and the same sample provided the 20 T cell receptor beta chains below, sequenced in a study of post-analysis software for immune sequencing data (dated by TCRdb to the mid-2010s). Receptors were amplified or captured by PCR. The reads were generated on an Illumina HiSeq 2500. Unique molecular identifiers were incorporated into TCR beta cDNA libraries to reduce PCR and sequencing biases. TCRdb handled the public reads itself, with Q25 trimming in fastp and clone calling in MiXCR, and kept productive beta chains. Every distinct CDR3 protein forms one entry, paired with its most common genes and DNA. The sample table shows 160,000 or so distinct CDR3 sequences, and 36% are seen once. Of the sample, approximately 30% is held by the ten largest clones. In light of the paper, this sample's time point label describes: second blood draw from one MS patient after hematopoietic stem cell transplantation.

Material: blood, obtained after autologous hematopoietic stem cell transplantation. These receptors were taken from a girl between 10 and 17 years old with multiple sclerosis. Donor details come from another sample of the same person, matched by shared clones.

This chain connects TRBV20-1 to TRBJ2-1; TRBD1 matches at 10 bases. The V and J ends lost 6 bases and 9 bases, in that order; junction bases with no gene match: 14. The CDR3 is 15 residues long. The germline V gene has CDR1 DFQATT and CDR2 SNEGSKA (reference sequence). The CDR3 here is CSADPPGQGNSEQFF. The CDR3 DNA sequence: TGCAGTGCGGATCCCCCGGGACAGGGGAATAGTGAGCAGTTCTTC.

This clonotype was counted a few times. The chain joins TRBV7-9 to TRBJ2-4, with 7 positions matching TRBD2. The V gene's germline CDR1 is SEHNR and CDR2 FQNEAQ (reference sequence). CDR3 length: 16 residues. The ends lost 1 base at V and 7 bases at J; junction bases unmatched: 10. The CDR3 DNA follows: TGTGCCAGCAGCTTAGTTATGGGCAGGACTAGGAACATTCAGTACTTC. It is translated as CASSLVMGRTRNIQYF.

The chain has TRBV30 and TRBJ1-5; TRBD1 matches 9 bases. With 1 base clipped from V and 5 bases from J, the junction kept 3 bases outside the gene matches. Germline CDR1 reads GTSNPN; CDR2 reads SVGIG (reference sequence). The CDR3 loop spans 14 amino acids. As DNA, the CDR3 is TGTGCCTGGAGTGGGGGACAGGGCGATCAGCCCCAGCATTTT. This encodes CAWSGGQGDQPQHF.

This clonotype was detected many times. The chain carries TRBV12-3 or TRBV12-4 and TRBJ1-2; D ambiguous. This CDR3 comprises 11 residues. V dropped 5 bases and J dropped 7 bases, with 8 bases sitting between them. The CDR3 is CASSDRIGYTF. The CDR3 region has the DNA TGTGCCAGCAGTGATCGGATTGGCTACACCTTC.

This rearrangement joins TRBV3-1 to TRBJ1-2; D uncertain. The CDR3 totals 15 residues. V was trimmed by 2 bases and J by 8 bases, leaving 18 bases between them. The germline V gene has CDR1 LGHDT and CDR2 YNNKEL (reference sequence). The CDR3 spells CASSQKLGGVLGYTF. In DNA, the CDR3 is TGTGCCAGCAGCCAAAAGTTGGGCGGGGTTCTAGGCTACACCTTC.

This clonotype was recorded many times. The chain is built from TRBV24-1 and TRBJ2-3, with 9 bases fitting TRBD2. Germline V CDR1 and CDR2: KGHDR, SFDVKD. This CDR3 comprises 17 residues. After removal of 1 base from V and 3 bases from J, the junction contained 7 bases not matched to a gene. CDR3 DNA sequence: TGTGCCACCAGTGATTTCCTTGCGCGGGAGGGTACAGATACGCAGTATTTT. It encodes CATSDFLAREGTDTQYF.

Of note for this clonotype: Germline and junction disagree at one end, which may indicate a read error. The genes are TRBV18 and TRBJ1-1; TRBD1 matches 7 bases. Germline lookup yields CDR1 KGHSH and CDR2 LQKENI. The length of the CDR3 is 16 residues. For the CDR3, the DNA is TGTGCCAGCCCACCAGTTGAAAGACAGGGATCCACTGAGGCTTTCTTT. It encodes CASPPVERQGSTEAFF.

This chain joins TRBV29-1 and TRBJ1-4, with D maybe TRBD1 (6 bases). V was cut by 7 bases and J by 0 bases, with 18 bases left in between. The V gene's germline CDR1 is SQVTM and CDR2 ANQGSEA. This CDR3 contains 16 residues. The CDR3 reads CSALQGGAPTNEKLFF. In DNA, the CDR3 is TGCAGCGCTTTACAGGGAGGGGCCCCAACTAATGAAAAACTGTTTTTT.

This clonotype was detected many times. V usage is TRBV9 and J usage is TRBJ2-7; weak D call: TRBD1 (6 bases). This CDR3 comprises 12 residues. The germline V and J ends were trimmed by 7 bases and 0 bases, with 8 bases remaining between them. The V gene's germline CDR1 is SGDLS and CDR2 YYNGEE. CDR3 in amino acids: CASSDSSYEQYF. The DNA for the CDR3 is TGTGCCAGCTCGGACAGCTCCTACGAGCAGTACTTC.

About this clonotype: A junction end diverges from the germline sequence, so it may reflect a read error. CDR3 coding DNA: TGTGCTAGCAGCTTATATTCGGGAGACACCGGGGAGCTGTTTTTT. This gives the protein CASSLYSGDTGELFF. This chain uses TRBV7-7 with TRBJ2-2; D may be TRBD2 (6 bases). The germline V gene has CDR1 SSHAT and CDR2 FNYEAQ (reference sequence). The CDR3 length is 15 residues.

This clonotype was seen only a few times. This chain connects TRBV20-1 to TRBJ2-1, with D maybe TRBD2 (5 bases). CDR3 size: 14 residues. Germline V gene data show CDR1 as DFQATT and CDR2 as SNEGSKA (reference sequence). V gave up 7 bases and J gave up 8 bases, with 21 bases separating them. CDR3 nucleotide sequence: TGCAGTGTTCGGGATACGGGCAGTTTCGATGAGCAGTTCTTC. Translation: CSVRDTGSFDEQFF.

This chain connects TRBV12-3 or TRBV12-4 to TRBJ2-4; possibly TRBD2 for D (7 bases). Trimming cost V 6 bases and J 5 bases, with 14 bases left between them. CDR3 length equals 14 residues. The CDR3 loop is CASSAWGGQNIQYF. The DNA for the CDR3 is TGTGCCAGCAGCGCGTGGGGGGGCCAAAACATTCAGTACTTC.

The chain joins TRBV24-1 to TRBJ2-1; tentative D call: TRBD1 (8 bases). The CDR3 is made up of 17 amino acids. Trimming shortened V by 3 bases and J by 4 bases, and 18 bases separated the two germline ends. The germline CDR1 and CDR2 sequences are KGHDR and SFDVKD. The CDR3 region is CATSDPGQGGPYNEQFF. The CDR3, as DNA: TGTGCCACCAGTGATCCCGGACAGGGAGGGCCTTACAATGAGCAGTTCTTC.

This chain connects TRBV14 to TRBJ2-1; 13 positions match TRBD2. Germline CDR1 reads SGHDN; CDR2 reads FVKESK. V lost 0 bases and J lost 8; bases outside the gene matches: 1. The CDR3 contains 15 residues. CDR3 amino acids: CASSQEGLAGDEQFF. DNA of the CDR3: TGTGCCAGCAGCCAAGAAGGACTAGCGGGAGATGAGCAGTTCTTC.

CDR3 amino acids: CASSLWTDDTQYF. CDR3 DNA: TGTGCCAGCAGCTTATGGACTGACGATACGCAGTATTTT. This chain uses TRBV7-9 with TRBJ2-3; TRBD2 is a possible D gene (5 bases). V lost 2 bases and J lost 6, with 9 bases in between. Germline values: CDR1 SEHNR, CDR2 FQNEAQ (reference sequence). The CDR3 is 13 amino acids.

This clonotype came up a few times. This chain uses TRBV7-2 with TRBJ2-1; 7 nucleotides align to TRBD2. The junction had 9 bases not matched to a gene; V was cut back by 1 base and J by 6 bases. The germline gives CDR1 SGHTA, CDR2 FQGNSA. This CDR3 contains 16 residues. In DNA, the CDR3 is TGTGCCAGCAGCTTAGTTCCCAGCGGGAAATTCAATGAGCAGTTCTTC. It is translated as CASSLVPSGKFNEQFF.

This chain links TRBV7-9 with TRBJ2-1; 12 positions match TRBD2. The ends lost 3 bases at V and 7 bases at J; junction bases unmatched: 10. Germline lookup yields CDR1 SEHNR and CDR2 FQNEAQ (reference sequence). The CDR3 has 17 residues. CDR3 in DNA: TGTGCCAGCAGCTTTTATACTAGCGGGGGGATTTCAAATGAGCAGTTCTTC. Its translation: CASSFYTSGGISNEQFF.

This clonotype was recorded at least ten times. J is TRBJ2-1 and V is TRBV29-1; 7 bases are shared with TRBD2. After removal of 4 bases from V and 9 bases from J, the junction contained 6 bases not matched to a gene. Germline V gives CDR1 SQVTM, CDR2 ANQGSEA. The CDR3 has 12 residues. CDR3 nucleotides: TGCAGCGTTGCCCAACTAGCGAGTGAGCAGTTCTTC. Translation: CSVAQLASEQFF.

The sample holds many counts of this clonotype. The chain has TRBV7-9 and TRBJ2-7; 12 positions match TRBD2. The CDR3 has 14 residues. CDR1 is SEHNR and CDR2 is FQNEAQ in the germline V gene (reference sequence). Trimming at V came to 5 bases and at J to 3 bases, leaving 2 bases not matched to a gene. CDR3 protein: CASSPSGRVYEQYF. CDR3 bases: TGTGCCAGCAGCCCTAGCGGGAGGGTCTACGAGCAGTACTTC.

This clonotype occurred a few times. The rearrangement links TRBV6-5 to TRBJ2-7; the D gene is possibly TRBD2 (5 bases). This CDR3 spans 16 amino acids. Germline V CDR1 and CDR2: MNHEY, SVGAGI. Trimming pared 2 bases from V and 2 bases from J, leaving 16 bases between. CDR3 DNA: TGTGCCAGCAGTTACGCGGGCAGCCAATGGACCTACGAGCAGTACTTC. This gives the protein CASSYAGSQWTYEQYF.